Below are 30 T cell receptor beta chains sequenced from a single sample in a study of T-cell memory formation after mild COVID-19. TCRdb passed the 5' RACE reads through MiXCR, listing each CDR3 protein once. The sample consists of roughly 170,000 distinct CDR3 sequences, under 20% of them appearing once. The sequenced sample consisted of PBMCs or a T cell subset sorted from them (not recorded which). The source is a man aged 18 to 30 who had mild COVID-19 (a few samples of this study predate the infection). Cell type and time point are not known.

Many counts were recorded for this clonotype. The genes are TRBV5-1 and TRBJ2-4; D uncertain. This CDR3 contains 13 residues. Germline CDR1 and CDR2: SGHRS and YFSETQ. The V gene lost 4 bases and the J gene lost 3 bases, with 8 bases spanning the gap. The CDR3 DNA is TGCGCCAGCAGCATTTCGGACAAAAACATTCAGTACTTC. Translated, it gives CASSISDKNIQYF. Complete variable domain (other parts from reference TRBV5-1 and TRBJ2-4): KAGVTQTPRYLIKTRGQQVTLSCSPISGHRSVSWYQQTPGQGLQFLFEYFSETQRNKGNFPGRFSGRQFSNSRSEMNVSTLELGDSALYLCASSISDKNIQYFGAGTRLSVL.

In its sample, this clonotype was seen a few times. In DNA, the CDR3 is TGTGCCAGCAGCGTAGGTGGGGCGCGTTGGGAAGAGACCCAGTACTTC. This sequence encodes CASSVGGARWEETQYF. V gene TRBV9 combines with J gene TRBJ2-5; weak D call: TRBD1 (5 bases). Trimming removed 0 bases from V and 3 bases from J, with 15 bases in between. The CDR3 covers 16 residues. Looked up from germline, CDR1 is SGDLS and CDR2 is YYNGEE. The whole variable domain, remainder taken from reference TRBV9 and TRBJ2-5, is DSGVTQTPKHLITATGQRVTLRCSPRSGDLSVYWYQQSLDQGLQFLIQYYNGEERAKGNILERFSAQQFPDLHSELNLSSLELGDSALYFCASSVGGARWEETQYFGPGTRLLVL.

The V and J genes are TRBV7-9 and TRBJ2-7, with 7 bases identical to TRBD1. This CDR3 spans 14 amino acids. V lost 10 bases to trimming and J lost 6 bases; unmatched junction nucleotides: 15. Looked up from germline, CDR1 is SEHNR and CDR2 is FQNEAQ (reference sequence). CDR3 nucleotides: TGTGCCATCCAAGCACAGGGGAGTCTAGGCGAGCAGTACTTC. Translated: CAIQAQGSLGEQYF.

The CDR3 reads CASNRGPDTEAFF. The CDR3 DNA reads as TGTGCCAGCAACCGGGGTCCGGACACTGAAGCTTTCTTT. The chain uses TRBV12-3 or TRBV12-4 and TRBJ1-1; D is unclear. Trimming took 7 bases from V and 3 from J, leaving 12 bases between them. The CDR3 is 13 amino acids.

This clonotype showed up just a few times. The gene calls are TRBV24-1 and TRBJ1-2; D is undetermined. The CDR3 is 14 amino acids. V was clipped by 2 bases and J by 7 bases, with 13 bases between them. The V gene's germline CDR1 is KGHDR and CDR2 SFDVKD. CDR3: CATSDSRRVTGYTF. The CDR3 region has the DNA TGTGCCACCAGTGATTCGAGGAGGGTTACTGGCTACACCTTC.

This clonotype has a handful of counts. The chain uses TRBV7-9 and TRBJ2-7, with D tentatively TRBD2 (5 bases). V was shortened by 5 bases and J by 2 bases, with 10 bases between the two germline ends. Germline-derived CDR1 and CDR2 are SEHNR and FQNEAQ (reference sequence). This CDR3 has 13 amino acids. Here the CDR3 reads CASSGPGTYEQYV. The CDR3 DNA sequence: TGTGCCAGCAGCGGACCGGGGACCTACGAGCAGTACGTC.

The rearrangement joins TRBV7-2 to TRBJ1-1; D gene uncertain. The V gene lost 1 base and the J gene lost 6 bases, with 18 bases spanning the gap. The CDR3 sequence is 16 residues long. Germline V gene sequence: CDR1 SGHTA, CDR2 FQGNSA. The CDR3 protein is CASSLGSVGSRAEAFF. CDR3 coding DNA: TGTGCCAGCAGCTTAGGTTCGGTGGGGAGCCGGGCTGAAGCTTTCTTT.

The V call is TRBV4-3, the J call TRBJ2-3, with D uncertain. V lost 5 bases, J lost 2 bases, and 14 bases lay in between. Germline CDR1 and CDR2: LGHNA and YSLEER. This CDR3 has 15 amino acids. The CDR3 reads CASSDGRAVTDTQYF. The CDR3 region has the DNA TGCGCCAGCAGCGACGGACGCGCGGTCACAGATACGCAGTATTTT.

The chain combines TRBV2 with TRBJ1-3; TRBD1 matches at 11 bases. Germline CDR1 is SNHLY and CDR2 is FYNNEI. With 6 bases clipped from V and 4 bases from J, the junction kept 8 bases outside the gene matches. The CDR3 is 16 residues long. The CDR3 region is CASSGTGGARGNTIYF. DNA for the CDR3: TGTGCCAGCAGCGGGACAGGGGGTGCGAGAGGAAACACCATATATTTT.

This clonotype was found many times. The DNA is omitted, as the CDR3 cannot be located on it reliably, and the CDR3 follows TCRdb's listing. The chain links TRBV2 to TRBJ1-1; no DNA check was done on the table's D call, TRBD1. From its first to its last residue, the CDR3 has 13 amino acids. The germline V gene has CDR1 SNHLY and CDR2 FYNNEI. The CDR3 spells CASSVDFGQGSFF.

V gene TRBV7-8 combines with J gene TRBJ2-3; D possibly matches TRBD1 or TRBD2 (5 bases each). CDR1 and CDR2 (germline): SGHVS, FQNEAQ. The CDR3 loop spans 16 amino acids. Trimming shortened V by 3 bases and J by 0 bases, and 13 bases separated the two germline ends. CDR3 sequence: CASSLGPPGSTDTQYF. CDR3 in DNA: TGTGCCAGCAGCTTGGGACCCCCGGGCAGCACAGATACGCAGTATTTT.

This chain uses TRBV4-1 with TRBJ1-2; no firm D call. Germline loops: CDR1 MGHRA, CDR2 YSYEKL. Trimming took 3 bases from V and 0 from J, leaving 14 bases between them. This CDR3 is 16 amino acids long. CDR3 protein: CASSHLGPATNYGYTF. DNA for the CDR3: TGCGCCAGCAGCCACCTAGGACCGGCGACTAACTATGGCTACACCTTC.

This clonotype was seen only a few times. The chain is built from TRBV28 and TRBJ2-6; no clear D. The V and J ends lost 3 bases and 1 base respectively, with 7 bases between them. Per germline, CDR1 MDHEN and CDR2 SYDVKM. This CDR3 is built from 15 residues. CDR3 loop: CASSLHISGANVLTF. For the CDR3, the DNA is TGTGCCAGCAGTTTGCACATTTCTGGGGCCAACGTCCTGACTTTC. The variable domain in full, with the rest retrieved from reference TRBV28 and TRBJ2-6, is DVKVTQSSRYLVKRTGEKVFLECVQDMDHENMFWYRQDPGLGLRLIYFSYDVKMKEKGDIPEGYSVSREKKERFSLILESASTNQTSMYLCASSLHISGANVLTFGAGSRLTVL.

The CDR3 loop is CASMYPYSNQPQHF. The DNA of the CDR3 is TGTGCCAGCATGTACCCTTATAGCAATCAGCCCCAGCATTTT. This chain joins TRBV6-6 and TRBJ1-5; the D is unclear. CDR3 length equals 14 residues. CDR1 is MNHNY, CDR2 SVGAGI, per germline (reference sequence). The V gene lost 7 bases and the J gene lost 0 bases, with 10 bases spanning the gap.

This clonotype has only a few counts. In nucleotides, the CDR3 is TGTGCCAGCAGCTTATCCGGTTCTGGGGCCAACGTCCTGACTTTC. Amino acid sequence: CASSLSGSGANVLTF. The V gene is TRBV7-3, the J gene TRBJ2-6; no clear D. The V gene's germline CDR1 is SGHTA and CDR2 FQGTGA. V was pared by 2 bases and J by 1 base, with 6 bases between. The CDR3 extends over 15 amino acids.

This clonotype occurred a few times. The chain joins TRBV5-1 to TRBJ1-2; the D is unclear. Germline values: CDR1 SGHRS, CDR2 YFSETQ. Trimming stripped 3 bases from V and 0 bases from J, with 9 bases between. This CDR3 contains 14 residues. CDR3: CASSSSVTNYGYTF. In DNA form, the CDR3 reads TGCGCCAGCAGCTCCAGCGTTACTAACTATGGCTACACCTTC.

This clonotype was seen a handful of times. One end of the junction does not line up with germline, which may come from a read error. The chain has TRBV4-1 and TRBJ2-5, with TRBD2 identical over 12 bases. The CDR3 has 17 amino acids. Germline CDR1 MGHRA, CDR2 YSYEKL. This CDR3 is CASSQELAGGPQATQYF. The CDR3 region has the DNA TGCGCCAGCAGCCAAGAACTAGCGGGGGGACCCCAAGCGACCCAGTACTTC.

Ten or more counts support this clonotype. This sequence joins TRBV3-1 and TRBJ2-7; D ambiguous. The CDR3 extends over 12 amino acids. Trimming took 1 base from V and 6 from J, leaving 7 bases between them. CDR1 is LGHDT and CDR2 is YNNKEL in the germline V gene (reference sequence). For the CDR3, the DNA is TGTGCCAGCAGCCAAGTTGATGCCGAGCAGTACTTC. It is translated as CASSQVDAEQYF.

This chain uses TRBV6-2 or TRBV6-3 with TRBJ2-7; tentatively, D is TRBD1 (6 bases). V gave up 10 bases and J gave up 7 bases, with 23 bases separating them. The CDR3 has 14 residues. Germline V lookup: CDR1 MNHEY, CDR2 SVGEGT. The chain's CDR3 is CATRQGQRYGEQYF. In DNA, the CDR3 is TGTGCCACTAGGCAAGGACAGAGATACGGAGAGCAGTACTTC.

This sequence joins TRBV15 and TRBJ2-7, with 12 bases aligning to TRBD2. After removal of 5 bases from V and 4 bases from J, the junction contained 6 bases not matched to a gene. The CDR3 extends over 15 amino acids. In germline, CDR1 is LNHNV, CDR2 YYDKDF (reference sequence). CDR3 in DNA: TGTGCCACCAGCGTCCAGACTAGCGGGGGTTACGAGCAGTACTTC. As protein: CATSVQTSGGYEQYF.

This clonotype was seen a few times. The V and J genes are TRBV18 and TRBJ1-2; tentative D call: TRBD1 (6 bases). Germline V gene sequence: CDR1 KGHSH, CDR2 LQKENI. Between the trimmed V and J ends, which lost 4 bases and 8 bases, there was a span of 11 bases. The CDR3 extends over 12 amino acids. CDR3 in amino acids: CASSRRGDGYTF. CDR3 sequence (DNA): TGTGCCAGCTCACGAAGGGGGGACGGCTACACCTTC.

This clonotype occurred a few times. CDR3: CASSQGTTGEETQYF. The CDR3 bases are TGTGCCAGCAGCCAAGGGACTACCGGGGAAGAGACCCAGTACTTC. This chain joins TRBV7-9 and TRBJ2-5; 7 bases are shared with TRBD2. V was pared by 5 bases and J by 3 bases, with 9 bases of the junction left unmatched. The CDR3 sequence is 15 residues long. Germline CDR1 reads SEHNR; CDR2 reads FQNEAQ (reference sequence). The full variable domain, rest sourced from reference TRBV7-9 and TRBJ2-5, is DTGVSQNPRHKITKRGQNVTFRCDPISEHNRLYWYRQTLGQGPEFLTYFQNEAQLEKSRLLSDRFSAERPKGSFSTLEIQRTEQGDSAMYLCASSQGTTGEETQYFGPGTRLLVL.

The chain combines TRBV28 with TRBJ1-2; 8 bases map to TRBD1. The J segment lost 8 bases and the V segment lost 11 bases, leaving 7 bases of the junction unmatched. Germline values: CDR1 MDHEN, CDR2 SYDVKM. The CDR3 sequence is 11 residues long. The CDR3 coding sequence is TGTGCCGGAGAACAGGGGGACGGCTACACCTTC. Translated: CAGEQGDGYTF.

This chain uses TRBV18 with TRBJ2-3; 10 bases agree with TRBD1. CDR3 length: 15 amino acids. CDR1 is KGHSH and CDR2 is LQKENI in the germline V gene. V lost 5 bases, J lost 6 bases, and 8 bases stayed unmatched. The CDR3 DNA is TGTGCCAGCTCAACCACTGGGACAGGGGCGGATACGCAGTATTTT. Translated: CASSTTGTGADTQYF. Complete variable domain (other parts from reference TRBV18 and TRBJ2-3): NAGVMQNPRHLVRRRGQEARLRCSPMKGHSHVYWYRQLPEEGLKFMVYLQKENIIDESGMPKERFSAEFPKEGPSILRIQQVVRGDSAAYFCASSTTGTGADTQYFGPGTRLTVL.

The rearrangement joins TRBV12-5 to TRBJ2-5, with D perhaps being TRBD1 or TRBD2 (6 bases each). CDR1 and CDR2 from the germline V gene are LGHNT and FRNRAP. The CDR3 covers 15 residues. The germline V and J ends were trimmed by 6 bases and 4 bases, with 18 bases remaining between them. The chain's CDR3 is CASGQQGLLGETQYF. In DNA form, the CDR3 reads TGTGCTAGTGGCCAACAGGGACTCCTCGGAGAGACCCAGTACTTC.

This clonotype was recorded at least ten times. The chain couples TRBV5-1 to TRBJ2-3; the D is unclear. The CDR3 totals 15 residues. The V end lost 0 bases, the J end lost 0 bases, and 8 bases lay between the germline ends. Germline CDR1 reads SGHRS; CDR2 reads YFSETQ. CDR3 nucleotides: TGCGCCAGCAGCTTGGCCACACGAAGCACAGATACGCAGTATTTT. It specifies CASSLATRSTDTQYF.

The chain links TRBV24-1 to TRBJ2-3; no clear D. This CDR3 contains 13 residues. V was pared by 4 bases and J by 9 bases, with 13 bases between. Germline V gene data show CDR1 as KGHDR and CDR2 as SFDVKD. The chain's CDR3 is CATSDPSRATQYF. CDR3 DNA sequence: TGTGCCACCAGTGACCCCTCGAGAGCGACGCAGTATTTT.

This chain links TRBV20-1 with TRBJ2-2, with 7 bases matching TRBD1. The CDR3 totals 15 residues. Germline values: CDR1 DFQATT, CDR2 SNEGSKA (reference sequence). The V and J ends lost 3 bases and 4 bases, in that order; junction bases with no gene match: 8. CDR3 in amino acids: CSARAGGVLTGELFF. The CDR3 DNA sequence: TGCAGTGCTAGGGCAGGGGGTGTACTCACCGGGGAGCTGTTTTTT.

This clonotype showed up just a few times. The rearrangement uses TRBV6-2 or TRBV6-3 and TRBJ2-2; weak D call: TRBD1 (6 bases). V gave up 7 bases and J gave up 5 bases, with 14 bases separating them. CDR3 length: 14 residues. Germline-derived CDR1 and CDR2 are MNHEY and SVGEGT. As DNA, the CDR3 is TGTGCCAGCACGAGGACAGACCCAACCGGGGAGCTGTTTTTT. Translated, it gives CASTRTDPTGELFF.

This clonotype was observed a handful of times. In DNA, the CDR3 is TGCGCCAGCAGCGGTAACGGTTACACTGAAGCTTTCTTT. Its translation is CASSGNGYTEAFF. V is TRBV5-1 and J is TRBJ1-1, with unresolved D. V was pared by 4 bases and J by 3 bases, with 10 bases between. The CDR3 is made up of 13 amino acids. Looked up from germline, CDR1 is SGHRS and CDR2 is YFSETQ.